This T cell receptor beta chain originates from a study of T cells in Graves' hyperthyroidism and ophthalmopathy. The authors took PBMCs from about 9.5 ml fresh peripheral blood. The TCR beta CDR3 regions underwent amplification using RNA transcripts as the source. The study used the HTBI primer set for a first-round RT-PCR of the TCR CDR3. MiXCR was run by TCRdb on the multiplex PCR reads, yielding one entry per CDR3 protein. The table lists hundreds of thousands of distinct CDR3 sequences, around 16% of them singletons, with approximately 3.5% in the top ten. The germline V gene has CDR1 MNHEY and CDR2 SVGEGT. Trimming stripped 8 bases from V and 8 bases from J, with 13 bases between. The CDR3 length is 12 residues. This clonotype came up many times.

The gene calls are TRBV6-2 or TRBV6-3 and TRBJ2-1; D may be TRBD1 or TRBD2 (6 bases each). The specimen was blood. The sequence came from a woman in her thirties or forties with Graves' ophthalmopathy. CDR3 nucleotides: TGTGCCAGCGGGGGGCGCGGGTATGAGCAGTTCTTC. Its translation: CASGGRGYEQFF.